The text below deals with one T cell receptor beta chain. What it recognizes is unknown. Amplification yielded TCR beta CDR3 regions, with RNA transcripts as the source. TCR CDR3 underwent first-round RT-PCR with the HTBI primer set. Using its own MiXCR run on the multiplex PCR reads, TCRdb lists one record per CDR3 protein. The profile shows hundreds of thousands of distinct CDR3 sequences, over 35% of them singletons. J lost 4 bases, V lost 5 bases, and 9 bases had no gene match. Germline lookup yields CDR1 LNHDA and CDR2 SQIVND (reference sequence). The CDR3 totals 16 residues. This record belongs to a study of T cells in Graves' hyperthyroidism and ophthalmopathy. Study-level findings and limits: Model predictions of ophthalmopathy came a median about 6.3 months before onset.

Hyperthyroidism of Graves' type that showed no ophthalmopathy progression within 18 months was stable. Used for diagnoses were clinical symptoms, serum thyroxine and TRAb, thyroid ultrasound and orbital computed tomography. PBMCs came from about 10 ml fresh peripheral blood. The chain has TRBV19 and TRBJ1-1, with 11 bases identical to TRBD1. The TCR originated in a man between 18 and 35 years old with Graves' hyperthyroidism. Sample: blood. The CDR3 sequence: CASSSDRGRVGTEAFF. DNA for the CDR3: TGTGCCAGTAGTTCGGACAGGGGGCGAGTGGGCACTGAAGCTTTCTTT.